The T cell receptor beta chain under discussion was sequenced for a study of shared clonotypes between healthy human individuals. Using immunoSEQ multiplex PCR, the repertoire was profiled, and TCRdb retains in-frame clones only, with some absent. This table has 2.5 million or so clones, 85% to 95% appearing once. Deletions cut 6 bases from V and 2 bases from J, with 17 bases between. The CDR3 runs to 15 residues. Per germline, CDR1 SQVTM and CDR2 ANQGSEA. Sequences were obtained from naive CD4+ T cells sorted from blood. Subset described: CD45RA+ positively selected. The rearrangement joins TRBV29-1 to TRBJ2-1; TRBD1 is a possible D gene (6 bases). This clonotype originated in a young man in good health. Written as DNA, the CDR3 is TGCAGCGTGGGTTACAGGGCCCTACCCTACAATGAGCAGTTCTTC. Translation: CSVGYRALPYNEQFF.